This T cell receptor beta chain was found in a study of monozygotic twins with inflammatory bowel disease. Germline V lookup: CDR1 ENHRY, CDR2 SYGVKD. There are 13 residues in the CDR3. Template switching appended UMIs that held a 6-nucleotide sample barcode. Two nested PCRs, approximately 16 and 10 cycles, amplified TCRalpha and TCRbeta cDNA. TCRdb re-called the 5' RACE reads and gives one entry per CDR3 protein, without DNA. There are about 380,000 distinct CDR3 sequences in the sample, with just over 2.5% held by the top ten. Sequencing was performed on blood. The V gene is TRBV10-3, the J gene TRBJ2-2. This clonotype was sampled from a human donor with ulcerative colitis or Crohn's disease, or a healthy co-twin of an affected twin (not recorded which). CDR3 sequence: CAISVRNTGELFF.